The 10 T cell receptor beta chains below were found in one sample sequenced in a study of shared clonotypes between healthy human individuals. Some clones are missing from TCRdb's copy, which holds only in-frame ones; the method was immunoSEQ multiplex PCR. The repertoire holds some 2,000,000 clones, with 90% to 95% as singletons. Sequenced: naive CD4+ T cells sorted from blood. Sample subset: CD45RA+ positively selected. The receptors here all came from a man aged 18-30 years in good health.

The V call is TRBV10-3, the J call TRBJ2-1, with 10 bases aligning to TRBD2. The CDR3 is made up of 15 amino acids. Trimming cost V 3 bases and J 9 bases; bases outside gene matches: 8. Looked up from germline, CDR1 is ENHRY and CDR2 is SYGVKD. CDR3 protein: CAISDGLAGVGEQFF. CDR3 in DNA: TGTGCCATCAGTGACGGCCTAGCGGGAGTGGGTGAGCAGTTCTTC.

The J gene is TRBJ1-5, the V gene TRBV19; 7 bases line up with TRBD1. CDR1 is LNHDA and CDR2 is SQIVND in the germline V gene (reference sequence). This CDR3 has 15 amino acids. V was pared by 3 bases and J by 6 bases, with 8 bases of the junction left unmatched. The CDR3 sequence is CASSIGQVGSQPQHF. CDR3 bases: TGTGCCAGTAGTATTGGACAGGTAGGCAGTCAGCCCCAGCATTTT.

The chain carries TRBV27 and TRBJ1-2; TRBD1 might be the D (6 bases). The CDR3 sequence is 13 residues long. Trimming removed 3 bases at V and 4 bases at J, with 9 bases between. Germline V gives CDR1 MNHEY, CDR2 SMNVEV (reference sequence). In DNA form, the CDR3 reads TGTGCCAGCAGTTTTGGGGGCGGCTATGGCTACACCTTC. Residues: CASSFGGGYGYTF.

This chain joins TRBV18 and TRBJ2-7; possible D gene TRBD1, 6 bases. The CDR3 totals 15 residues. Germline V lookup: CDR1 KGHSH, CDR2 LQKENI. The V end was cut by 3 bases, the J end by 0 bases, with 12 bases between. This CDR3 reads CASSPQGSYSYEQYF. DNA for the CDR3: TGTGCCAGCTCACCGCAGGGGTCTTACTCCTACGAGCAGTACTTC.

The V and J genes are TRBV15 and TRBJ2-7, with D uncertain. The V end lost 3 bases, the J end lost 3 bases, and 9 bases lay between the germline ends. The germline CDR1 and CDR2 sequences are LNHNV and YYDKDF (reference sequence). This CDR3 has 13 residues. The CDR3 loop is CATSRVGYYEQYF. The CDR3 region has the DNA TGTGCCACCAGCAGGGTAGGGTACTACGAGCAGTACTTC. Variable domain in full (rest from reference TRBV15 and TRBJ2-7): DAMVIQNPRYQVTQFGKPVTLSCSQTLNHNVMYWYQQKSSQAPKLLFHYYDKDFNNEADTPDNFQSRRPNTSFCFLDIRSPGLGDTAMYLCATSRVGYYEQYFGPGTRLTVT.

Comments on this clone: The same CDR3 also results from other DNA sequences found in this sample. This chain connects TRBV18 to TRBJ2-3, with 8 nucleotides matching TRBD1. Germline assignment: CDR1 KGHSH and CDR2 LQKENI. V lost 3 bases, J lost 1 base, and 3 bases stayed unmatched. The length of the CDR3 is 15 residues. The CDR3 loop reads CASSPGTGRTDTQYF. For the CDR3, the DNA is TGTGCCAGCTCACCCGGGACAGGTCGCACAGATACGCAGTATTTT.

The chain employs TRBV7-2 and TRBJ2-4; 9 nucleotides align to TRBD1. The CDR3 is made up of 15 amino acids. The germline gives CDR1 SGHTA, CDR2 FQGNSA. V shed 5 bases, J shed 1 base, and the junction held 3 bases outside the gene matches. CDR3: CASSTTGGAKNIQYF. The CDR3 region has the DNA TGTGCCAGCAGCACGACAGGGGGGGCCAAAAACATTCAGTACTTC. The complete variable domain, with remaining parts taken from reference TRBV7-2 and TRBJ2-4, reads GAGVSQSPSNKVTEKGKDVELRCDPISGHTALYWYRQSLGQGLEFLIYFQGNSAPDKSGLPSDRFSAERTGGSVSTLTIQRTQQEDSAVYLCASSTTGGAKNIQYFGAGTRLSVL.

The chain uses TRBV6-5 and TRBJ1-2, with D possibly being TRBD1 (6 bases). This CDR3 contains 14 residues. V dropped 0 bases and J dropped 8 bases, with 13 bases sitting between them. Germline V gene data show CDR1 as MNHEY and CDR2 as SVGAGI. CDR3 sequence reads: CASSYSGGREGYTF. CDR3 nucleotides: TGTGCCAGCAGTTACTCAGGGGGGAGAGAAGGCTACACCTTC.

The rearrangement joins TRBV27 to TRBJ2-3; D is unresolved. Trimming removed 2 bases from V and 2 bases from J, with 11 bases in between. Germline loops: CDR1 MNHEY, CDR2 SMNVEV (reference sequence). The CDR3 runs to 15 residues. CDR3 sequence reads: CASSLAPLITDTQYF. Written as DNA, the CDR3 is TGTGCCAGCAGTTTAGCCCCCCTCATCACAGATACGCAGTATTTT.

The chain couples TRBV29-1 to TRBJ2-5; possibly TRBD2 for D (6 bases). CDR3 length: 14 residues. V shed 4 bases and J shed 2 bases, with 14 bases lying between them. Germline V gives CDR1 SQVTM, CDR2 ANQGSEA. The CDR3 loop is CSVGFGAGQETQYF. CDR3 DNA: TGCAGCGTTGGATTCGGGGCGGGACAAGAGACCCAGTACTTC.